The source of this T cell receptor beta chain is a study of blood T cell repertoires in COVID-19. The table came from immunoSEQ multiplex PCR; TCRdb's copy has only in-frame clones and leaves some out. This table holds a few hundred thousand clones, more than 75% found once. CDR3 length: 15 residues. V shed 2 bases, J shed 4 bases, and the junction held 2 bases outside the gene matches. The germline V gene has CDR1 SGHTA and CDR2 FQGNSA. The chain couples TRBV7-2 to TRBJ2-7, with 13 bases aligning to TRBD2. The TCR originated in a young woman who had recovered from COVID-19. The sample was PBMCs or T cells enriched from blood (not recorded which). The CDR3 protein is CASSLRTSGSYEQYF. As DNA, the CDR3 is TGTGCCAGCAGCTTACGGACTAGCGGGAGTTACGAGCAGTACTTC.